These T cell receptor beta chains were read from a single sample in a study of vaccination effects on CD4 cells after COVID-19. Some clones are missing from TCRdb's copy, which holds only in-frame ones; the method was immunoSEQ multiplex PCR. Here the sample spans around 66,000 clones, 70% to 85% being singletons. Their antigen targets remain unknown. Specimen: CD4+ T cells from PBMCs cultured without peptide, collected after COVID-19 vaccination. These TCRs come from a human donor who received a COVID-19 vaccine. CDR3s include the opening cysteine and the closing phenylalanine or tryptophan. A D gene is named only where the DNA matches it firmly. A clone size is listed for some rows: how often the clone was seen (once, few, many), or a class if it is expanded.

J gene: TRBJ1-3
clone size: -
D gene: TRBD1
V gene: TRBV6-6
CDR3 protein: CASSSRQGGTGNTIYF
CDR3 DNA: TGTGCCAGCAGTTCACGACAGGGTGGAACTGGAAACACCATATATTTT

J gene: TRBJ1-1
clone size: -
D gene: TRBD1
V gene: TRBV29-1
CDR3 protein: CSARTGTEAFF
CDR3 DNA: TGCAGCGCTCGGACAGGGACCGAAGCTTTCTTT

J gene: TRBJ1-1
clone size: few
D gene: -
V gene: TRBV19
CDR3 protein: CASILVTEAFF
CDR3 DNA: TGTGCCAGTATCTTGGTGACTGAAGCTTTCTTT

J gene: TRBJ2-1
clone size: -
D gene: TRBD2
V gene: TRBV5-1
CDR3 protein: CASSTSTTSGGVNEQFF
CDR3 DNA: TGCGCCAGCAGCACATCAACAACTAGCGGGGGGGTTAATGAGCAGTTCTTC

J gene: TRBJ1-2
clone size: -
D gene: -
V gene: TRBV6-1
CDR3 protein: CASSENSGLNYGYTF
CDR3 DNA: TGTGCCAGCAGTGAAAACTCAGGGTTGAACTATGGCTACACCTTC

J gene: TRBJ1-2
clone size: -
D gene: -
V gene: TRBV27
CDR3 protein: CASSFGQDYGYTF
CDR3 DNA: TGTGCCAGCAGTTTCGGTCAGGACTATGGCTACACCTTC

J gene: TRBJ1-3
clone size: few
D gene: TRBD1
V gene: TRBV19
CDR3 protein: CASSIGQGVISGNTIYF
CDR3 DNA: TGTGCCAGTAGTATCGGACAGGGAGTCATCTCTGGAAACACCATATATTTT

J gene: TRBJ2-3
clone size: -
D gene: -
V gene: TRBV2
CDR3 protein: CASNRKTDSTDTQYF
CDR3 DNA: TGTGCCAGCAATAGAAAAACGGACAGCACAGATACGCAGTATTTT

J gene: TRBJ2-1
clone size: -
D gene: TRBD2
V gene: TRBV7-2
CDR3 protein: CASSLAGTNSYNEQFF
CDR3 DNA: TGTGCCAGCAGCTTAGCCGGGACTAACTCCTACAATGAGCAGTTCTTC

J gene: TRBJ1-1
clone size: few
D gene: -
V gene: TRBV5-1
CDR3 protein: CASSLQSDTEAFF
CDR3 DNA: TGCGCCAGCAGCTTACAATCGGACACTGAAGCTTTCTTT

J gene: TRBJ1-6
clone size: few
D gene: TRBD1
V gene: TRBV25-1
CDR3 protein: CASRLGGQENSPLHF
CDR3 DNA: TGTGCCAGCAGACTCGGGGGACAGGAGAATTCACCCCTCCACTTT

J gene: TRBJ2-5
clone size: -
D gene: TRBD1
V gene: TRBV6-4
CDR3 protein: CASSPDRGQTQYF
CDR3 DNA: TGTGCCAGCAGCCCCGACAGGGGGCAGACCCAGTACTTC

J gene: TRBJ2-2
clone size: medium-sized
D gene: TRBD1
V gene: TRBV9
CDR3 protein: CASSAGTGNWRELFF
CDR3 DNA: TGTGCCAGCAGCGCCGGGACAGGGAATTGGAGAGAGCTGTTTTTT

J gene: TRBJ2-5
clone size: -
D gene: TRBD2
V gene: TRBV18
CDR3 protein: CASSRTAGGQETQYF
CDR3 DNA: TGTGCCAGCTCACGGACGGCGGGGGGGCAAGAGACCCAGTACTTC

J gene: TRBJ1-1
clone size: few
D gene: -
V gene: TRBV7-3
CDR3 protein: CATKRTGSGTEAFF
CDR3 DNA: TGTGCCACCAAACGAACAGGTAGTGGCACTGAAGCTTTCTTT

J gene: TRBJ1-6
clone size: -
D gene: -
V gene: TRBV28
CDR3 protein: CASRRQAISYNSPLHF
CDR3 DNA: TGTGCCAGCAGAAGACAGGCGATCTCCTATAATTCACCCCTCCACTTT

J gene: TRBJ2-1
clone size: -
D gene: TRBD1
V gene: TRBV24-1
CDR3 protein: CATSDPTGGDEQFF
CDR3 DNA: TGTGCCACCAGTGACCCGACAGGGGGAGATGAGCAGTTCTTC

J gene: TRBJ2-5
clone size: -
D gene: -
V gene: TRBV18
CDR3 protein: CASSPPGGRETQYF
CDR3 DNA: TGTGCCAGCTCACCACCGGGGGGGCGTGAGACCCAGTACTTC

J gene: TRBJ1-1
clone size: -
D gene: -
V gene: TRBV19
CDR3 protein: CASSQLRSTTEAFF
CDR3 DNA: TGTGCCAGTAGCCAGCTTAGGTCGACCACTGAAGCTTTCTTT

J gene: TRBJ2-3
clone size: -
D gene: TRBD1
V gene: TRBV7-3
CDR3 protein: CASSLTGGTGRADTQYF
CDR3 DNA: TGTGCCAGCAGCTTAACGGGCGGGACAGGGCGGGCTGATACGCAGTATTTT

J gene: TRBJ1-2
clone size: -
D gene: TRBD1
V gene: TRBV7-3
CDR3 protein: CASSLYPAVPGDREYGYTF
CDR3 DNA: TGTGCCAGCAGCTTATATCCCGCAGTACCAGGGGACAGGGAATATGGCTACACCTTC

J gene: TRBJ2-1
clone size: -
D gene: TRBD1
V gene: TRBV2
CDR3 protein: CASSSGTGYNEQFF
CDR3 DNA: TGTGCCAGCAGTTCCGGGACAGGATACAATGAGCAGTTCTTC

J gene: TRBJ1-1
clone size: -
D gene: -
V gene: TRBV5-1
CDR3 protein: CASSLVVRTEAFF
CDR3 DNA: TGCGCCAGCAGCTTGGTAGTACGGACTGAAGCTTTCTTT

J gene: TRBJ2-3
clone size: -
D gene: -
V gene: TRBV3-1/TRBV3-2
CDR3 protein: CASSQGRGRQPTDTQYF
CDR3 DNA: TGTGCCAGCAGCCAAGGTAGAGGGCGACAGCCCACAGATACGCAGTATTTT

J gene: TRBJ1-6
clone size: -
D gene: -
V gene: TRBV10-2
CDR3 protein: CASRVQDSSPLHF
CDR3 DNA: TGCGCCAGCCGCGTCCAAGATTCTTCACCCCTCCACTTT

J gene: TRBJ2-2
clone size: few
D gene: TRBD2
V gene: TRBV6-4
CDR3 protein: CASRMTSGFTGELFF
CDR3 DNA: TGTGCCAGCAGGATGACTAGCGGGTTCACCGGGGAGCTGTTTTTT

J gene: TRBJ2-5
clone size: -
D gene: TRBD1
V gene: TRBV7-3
CDR3 protein: CASSPRQGVRETQYF
CDR3 DNA: TGTGCCAGCAGCCCCCGACAGGGGGTGAGAGAGACCCAGTACTTC

J gene: TRBJ2-3
clone size: -
D gene: -
V gene: TRBV24-1
CDR3 protein: CATSDFNRATDTQYF
CDR3 DNA: TGTGCCACCAGTGATTTTAACAGAGCAACAGATACGCAGTATTTT

J gene: TRBJ2-1
clone size: -
D gene: -
V gene: TRBV2
CDR3 protein: CASGQRSYNEQFF
CDR3 DNA: TGTGCCAGCGGACAGCGATCCTACAATGAGCAGTTCTTC

J gene: TRBJ1-1
clone size: -
D gene: TRBD1
V gene: TRBV19
CDR3 protein: CASSPGGAWNTEAFF
CDR3 DNA: TGTGCCAGTAGTCCAGGGGGGGCATGGAACACTGAAGCTTTCTTT

J gene: TRBJ2-2
clone size: -
D gene: -
V gene: TRBV5-6
CDR3 protein: CASSLRRGTGELFF
CDR3 DNA: TGTGCCAGCAGCTTGAGACGGGGGACCGGGGAGCTGTTTTTT

J gene: TRBJ1-5
clone size: few
D gene: -
V gene: TRBV19
CDR3 protein: CASSPGGGLRQPQHF
CDR3 DNA: TGTGCCAGTTCCCCTGGTGGAGGGTTAAGGCAGCCCCAGCATTTT

J gene: TRBJ1-6
clone size: -
D gene: -
V gene: TRBV6-2/TRBV6-3
CDR3 protein: CASSYSTPRGALHF
CDR3 DNA: TGTGCCAGCAGTTACTCGACCCCGAGGGGGGCCCTCCACTTT

J gene: TRBJ2-3
clone size: once
D gene: -
V gene: TRBV7-2
CDR3 protein: CASSHYTDTQYF
CDR3 DNA: TGTGCCAGCAGCCACTACACAGATACGCAGTATTTT

J gene: TRBJ1-3
clone size: once
D gene: -
V gene: TRBV5-6
CDR3 protein: CASSHDRYSGNTIYF
CDR3 DNA: TGTGCCAGCAGCCATGACAGGTACTCTGGAAACACCATATATTTT

J gene: TRBJ1-3
clone size: -
D gene: TRBD1
V gene: TRBV29-1
CDR3 protein: CSALDRADVSGNTIYF
CDR3 DNA: TGCAGCGCGCTCGACAGGGCTGATGTCTCTGGAAACACCATATATTTT

J gene: TRBJ2-3
clone size: -
D gene: TRBD1
V gene: TRBV29-1
CDR3 protein: CSVVQGADTQYF
CDR3 DNA: TGCAGCGTTGTACAGGGGGCCGATACGCAGTATTTT

J gene: TRBJ2-3
clone size: -
D gene: -
V gene: TRBV12-5
CDR3 protein: CASGSGDSRADTQYF
CDR3 DNA: TGTGCTAGTGGCTCCGGGGACTCTCGCGCGGATACGCAGTATTTT

J gene: TRBJ1-2
clone size: -
D gene: -
V gene: TRBV14
CDR3 protein: CASSQITGRLNYGYTF
CDR3 DNA: TGTGCCAGCAGCCAGATAACCGGGAGACTAAACTATGGCTACACCTTC

J gene: TRBJ1-2
clone size: -
D gene: TRBD1
V gene: TRBV2
CDR3 protein: CASSEPQGVGGYTF
CDR3 DNA: TGTGCCAGCAGTGAACCCCAGGGGGTAGGGGGCTACACCTTC

J gene: TRBJ2-5
clone size: -
D gene: -
V gene: TRBV29-1
CDR3 protein: CSVEDGSRAIGTQYF
CDR3 DNA: TGCAGCGTTGAAGACGGTAGCAGGGCCATTGGGACCCAGTACTTC

J gene: TRBJ1-2
clone size: -
D gene: -
V gene: TRBV19
CDR3 protein: CASTMDPSGGISGYGYTF
CDR3 DNA: TGTGCCAGTACCATGGACCCCTCGGGGGGGATTTCGGGCTATGGCTACACCTTC

J gene: TRBJ2-5
clone size: -
D gene: -
V gene: TRBV9
CDR3 protein: CASSGGRGPGETQYF
CDR3 DNA: TGTGCCAGCAGCGGGGGTCGGGGCCCAGGGGAGACCCAGTACTTC

J gene: TRBJ2-1
clone size: once
D gene: TRBD2
V gene: TRBV7-2
CDR3 protein: CASALLRGVYNEQFF
CDR3 DNA: TGTGCCAGCGCGTTACTCCGGGGGGTATACAATGAGCAGTTCTTC

J gene: TRBJ1-3
clone size: -
D gene: -
V gene: TRBV29-1
CDR3 protein: CSARVVSGNTIYF
CDR3 DNA: TGCAGCGCGCGGGTCGTCTCTGGAAACACCATATATTTT

J gene: TRBJ2-4
clone size: -
D gene: -
V gene: TRBV6-5
CDR3 protein: CASSSPGNIQYF
CDR3 DNA: TGTGCCAGCAGTTCGCCAGGGAACATTCAGTACTTC

J gene: TRBJ2-1
clone size: -
D gene: TRBD2
V gene: TRBV5-1
CDR3 protein: CASSLLGLADNEQFF
CDR3 DNA: TGCGCCAGCAGCTTGCTTGGGCTAGCGGATAATGAGCAGTTCTTC

J gene: TRBJ1-6
clone size: -
D gene: -
V gene: TRBV19
CDR3 protein: CASSSNRVTRSPLHF
CDR3 DNA: TGTGCCAGTAGTAGCAACAGGGTAACACGCTCACCCCTCCACTTT

J gene: TRBJ2-5
clone size: -
D gene: TRBD2
V gene: TRBV4-2
CDR3 protein: CASSPFLAGGPYKPTKETQYF
CDR3 DNA: TGTGCCAGCAGCCCTTTTCTAGCGGGGGGGCCATACAAACCGACCAAAGAGACCCAGTACTTC

J gene: TRBJ2-2
clone size: -
D gene: -
V gene: TRBV30
CDR3 protein: CAWSVQGTGELFF
CDR3 DNA: TGTGCCTGGAGTGTACAGGGCACCGGGGAGCTGTTTTTT

J gene: TRBJ2-5
clone size: -
D gene: TRBD2
V gene: TRBV5-1
CDR3 protein: CASSLGTGGAQETQYF
CDR3 DNA: TGCGCCAGCAGCTTGGGGACGGGGGGGGCACAAGAGACCCAGTACTTC

J gene: TRBJ2-5
clone size: few
D gene: TRBD2
V gene: TRBV19
CDR3 protein: CASSYGGSVGETQYF
CDR3 DNA: TGTGCCAGTAGCTATGGCGGGAGCGTGGGGGAGACCCAGTACTTC

J gene: TRBJ1-1
clone size: -
D gene: -
V gene: TRBV7-8
CDR3 protein: CASSIRPGTEAFF
CDR3 DNA: TGTGCCAGCAGCATCCGGCCGGGCACTGAAGCTTTCTTT

J gene: TRBJ2-2
clone size: few
D gene: TRBD1
V gene: TRBV30
CDR3 protein: CAWTAGQGNTGELFF
CDR3 DNA: TGTGCCTGGACAGCGGGACAGGGGAACACCGGGGAGCTGTTTTTT

J gene: TRBJ2-5
clone size: -
D gene: -
V gene: TRBV6-5
CDR3 protein: CASQRVMGETQYF
CDR3 DNA: TGTGCCAGCCAGAGGGTCATGGGAGAGACCCAGTACTTC

J gene: TRBJ1-1
clone size: -
D gene: TRBD1
V gene: TRBV18
CDR3 protein: CASSIQGDTEAFF
CDR3 DNA: TGTGCCAGCTCGATACAGGGGGACACTGAAGCTTTCTTT

J gene: TRBJ2-1
clone size: -
D gene: -
V gene: TRBV11-3
CDR3 protein: CASSLEQGSYNEQFF
CDR3 DNA: TGTGCCAGCAGCTTAGAACAGGGTAGCTACAATGAGCAGTTCTTC